This passage covers 10 T cell receptor beta chains from one sample sequenced in a study of shared clonotypes between healthy human individuals (dated by TCRdb to the early 2020s). Preparation of the library involved the immunoSEQ multiplex PCR assay. This immuneACCESS table, as held by TCRdb, lists in-frame sequences with V and J called but not all clones. Of the missing ones, under half trace to an unresolved V gene in checked studies; the others have no known cause. The sample table shows approximately 2.5 million clones, and 90% to 95% are seen once. Of the sample, roughly 0.13% falls within the top ten clones. The source material was naive CD4+ T cells sorted from blood. What this sample's cell subset or site label stands for: CD45RA+ positively selected. These receptors came from a man younger than 35 in good health.

This chain uses TRBV6-6 with TRBJ1-5; D not resolved. The V end was cut by 2 bases, the J end by 3 bases, with 14 bases between. CDR3 length equals 16 residues. Germline CDR1 is MNHNY and CDR2 is SVGAGI (reference sequence). CDR3 nucleotide sequence: TGTGCCAGCAGTTACGGGTTGGGGTACGACAATCAGCCCCAGCATTTT. Its protein product is CASSYGLGYDNQPQHF.

V gene TRBV19 combines with J gene TRBJ1-2; TRBD1 matches at 12 bases. Trimming at V came to 0 bases and at J to 4 bases, leaving 9 bases not matched to a gene. This CDR3 spans 18 amino acids. Looked up from germline, CDR1 is LNHDA and CDR2 is SQIVND (reference sequence). This CDR3 reads CASSIEAGTGGASYGYTF. The CDR3 coding sequence is TGTGCCAGTAGTATAGAGGCCGGGACAGGGGGCGCTAGCTATGGCTACACCTTC. The variable domain in full, completed from reference TRBV19 and TRBJ1-2, reads DGGITQSPKYLFRKEGQNVTLSCEQNLNHDAMYWYRQDPGQGLRLIYYSQIVNDFQKGDIAEGYSVSREKKESFPLTVTSAQKNPTAFYLCASSIEAGTGGASYGYTFGSGTRLTVV.

V is TRBV2 and J is TRBJ1-2; 11 bases match TRBD1. V lost 2 bases, J lost 4 bases, and 3 bases stayed unmatched. Germline CDR1 reads SNHLY; CDR2 reads FYNNEI. CDR3 length equals 15 residues. The CDR3 loop reads CASSERDRGSYGYTF. The DNA for the CDR3 is TGTGCCAGCAGTGAACGGGACAGGGGGAGCTATGGCTACACCTTC.

The chain joins TRBV28 to TRBJ2-5; D is uncertain. The CDR3 length is 14 residues. CDR1 MDHEN and CDR2 SYDVKM come from the germline V gene. Trimming removed 6 bases at V and 5 bases at J, with 16 bases between. For the CDR3, the DNA is TGTGCCAGCAGCCTATCCCGACGAGCGGAGACCCAGTACTTC. As protein: CASSLSRRAETQYF.

A word on this clone: The sample holds other DNA sequences that translate to the same CDR3. The rearrangement links TRBV5-1 to TRBJ2-3; no clear D gene. The CDR3 contains 14 residues. Germline CDR1 SGHRS, CDR2 YFSETQ. Trimming left V 4 bases short and J 0 bases short, with 9 bases between. The CDR3 here is CASSPTGSTDTQYF. In DNA, the CDR3 is TGCGCCAGCAGCCCGACGGGTAGCACAGATACGCAGTATTTT.

This chain connects TRBV27 to TRBJ2-1; the match to TRBD2 covers 12 bases. The V segment lost 7 bases and the J segment 2 bases; nucleotides outside the gene matches: 12. The CDR3 runs 18 residues. Germline loops: CDR1 MNHEY, CDR2 SMNVEV (reference sequence). This CDR3 is CASTRNPLAGGTYNEQFF. The CDR3 coding sequence is TGTGCCAGCACCCGAAACCCCCTAGCGGGGGGGACCTACAATGAGCAGTTCTTC.

This chain joins TRBV11-2 and TRBJ1-6; possibly TRBD1 for D (5 bases). The CDR3 is 16 residues long. CDR1 and CDR2 from the germline V gene are SGHAT and FQNNGV. V lost 0 bases, J lost 7 bases, and 13 bases lay in between. CDR3 amino acids: CASSLEYWAGNSPLHF. The CDR3 region has the DNA TGTGCCAGCAGCTTAGAGTATTGGGCAGGGAATTCACCCCTCCACTTT.

J is TRBJ2-7 and V is TRBV2; D is unclear. V lost 3 bases and J lost 2, with 8 bases in between. Germline CDR1 and CDR2: SNHLY and FYNNEI. The CDR3 extends over 13 amino acids. As DNA, the CDR3 is TGTGCCAGCAGTGAGGCGGTCCCCTACGAGCAGTACTTC. Protein sequence: CASSEAVPYEQYF.

The chain couples TRBV4-1 to TRBJ2-5; D uncertain. Trimming removed 1 base from V and 0 bases from J, with 12 bases in between. This CDR3 has 16 amino acids. Germline values: CDR1 MGHRA, CDR2 YSYEKL. CDR3 amino acids: CASSQAVPRNQETQYF. In DNA form, the CDR3 reads TGCGCCAGCAGCCAAGCCGTCCCCCGGAACCAAGAGACCCAGTACTTC.

The CDR3 sequence is CASSLTSRREFPYGYTF. CDR3 nucleotide sequence: TGTGCCAGCAGTCTTACTTCTCGGAGGGAGTTCCCCTATGGCTACACCTTC. The V call is TRBV27, the J call TRBJ1-2; D gene unclear. V lost 5 bases, J lost 4 bases, and 23 bases lay in between. The CDR3 totals 17 residues. Germline loops: CDR1 MNHEY, CDR2 SMNVEV (reference sequence).